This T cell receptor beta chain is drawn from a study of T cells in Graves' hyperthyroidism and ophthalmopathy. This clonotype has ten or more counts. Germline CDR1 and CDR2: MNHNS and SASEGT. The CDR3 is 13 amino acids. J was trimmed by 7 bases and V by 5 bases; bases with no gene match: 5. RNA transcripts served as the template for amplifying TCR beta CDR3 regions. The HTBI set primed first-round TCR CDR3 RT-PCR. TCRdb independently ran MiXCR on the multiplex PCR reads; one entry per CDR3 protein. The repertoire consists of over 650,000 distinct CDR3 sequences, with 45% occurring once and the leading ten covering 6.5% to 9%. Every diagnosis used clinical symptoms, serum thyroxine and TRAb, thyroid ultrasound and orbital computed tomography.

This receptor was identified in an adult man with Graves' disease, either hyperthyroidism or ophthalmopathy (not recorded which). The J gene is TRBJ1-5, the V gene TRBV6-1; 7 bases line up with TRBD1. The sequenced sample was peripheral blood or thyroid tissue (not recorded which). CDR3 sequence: CASSSGGRQPQHF. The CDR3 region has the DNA TGTGCCAGCAGTTCAGGGGGTAGACAGCCCCAGCATTTT.